This T cell receptor (beta chain) originates from a study of T cells expressing NK-cell markers. Study as a whole: Serological testing identified most of the eight sequenced donors as HCMV-seropositive and one as seronegative.

Study observations and caveats: Certain NKG2C+ T cell clones were expanded, and their HCMV specificity remained unclear. Topping the CD3+CD56-NKG2C+ fraction as well were these clonotypes, in four donors.

A note on this clonotype: Its antigen is not known.

The CDR3 contains 13 residues. From germline, CDR1 is SQVTM and CDR2 ANQGSEA. UMIs were included in TCR beta cDNA generated by 5'RACE template switching. TCRdb re-called the 5' RACE reads and catalogs CDR3 proteins one per entry, DNA excluded. The listing records about 460,000 distinct CDR3 sequences. The sequence derives from a woman in her fifties or sixties in good health. Material: blood T cells: a sorted CD56 or NKG2C T cell subset, CD4+ or CD8+ T cells, or bulk PBMC T cells (not recorded which). The chain has TRBV29-1 and TRBJ1-1; without DNA, the TCRdb call of TRBD1 cannot be checked. The CDR3 reads CSALGTVNTEAFF.